Shown below are 16 T cell receptor beta chains from a single sample sequenced in a study of cytomegalovirus exposure and HLA in healthy donors. TCRdb's table, derived via immunoSEQ multiplex PCR, lists solely in-frame clones and lacks some. The sample holds 120,000 or so clones, roughly 95% seen once. The sample comprised PBMCs. These receptors were obtained from a man aged 18 to 30 in good health and CMV-seronegative.

The gene calls are TRBV5-4 and TRBJ2-3; 10 positions agree with TRBD2. CDR1 and CDR2 (germline): SGHNT, YYREEE (reference sequence). The CDR3 is made up of 17 amino acids. After removal of 4 bases from V and 1 base from J, the junction contained 9 bases not matched to a gene. CDR3 nucleotides: TGTGCCAGCAGCCCGTGGACTAGCGGAGATGGCACAGATACGCAGTATTTT. Encoded protein: CASSPWTSGDGTDTQYF. The complete variable domain, with remaining parts taken from reference TRBV5-4 and TRBJ2-3, reads ETGVTQSPTHLIKTRGQQVTLRCSSQSGHNTVSWYQQALGQGPQFIFQYYREEENGRGNFPPRFSGLQFPNYSSELNVNALELDDSALYLCASSPWTSGDGTDTQYFGPGTRLTVL.

The genes are TRBV4-3 and TRBJ2-7; TRBD2 is a possible D gene (5 bases). From germline, CDR1 is LGHNA and CDR2 YSLEER. Trimming cost V 0 bases and J 5 bases, with 14 bases left between them. The CDR3 runs to 15 residues. The CDR3 DNA is TGCGCCAGCAGCCAAGACCCCCGGAGGCTAGACGAGCAGTACTTC. The encoded protein is CASSQDPRRLDEQYF.

The CDR3 nucleotides read TGTGCCAGCTCACCTGACAGGAGCTACACAGATACGCAGTATTTT. The encoded protein is CASSPDRSYTDTQYF. The chain uses TRBV18 and TRBJ2-3; D may be TRBD1 (6 bases). Germline-derived CDR1 and CDR2 are KGHSH and LQKENI. Trimming shortened V by 3 bases and J by 2 bases, and 12 bases separated the two germline ends. CDR3 length: 15 amino acids. Variable domain in full (rest from reference TRBV18 and TRBJ2-3): NAGVMQNPRHLVRRRGQEARLRCSPMKGHSHVYWYRQLPEEGLKFMVYLQKENIIDESGMPKERFSAEFPKEGPSILRIQQVVRGDSAAYFCASSPDRSYTDTQYFGPGTRLTVL.

The chain uses TRBV2 and TRBJ1-5, with D tentatively TRBD1 (6 bases). The CDR3 sequence is 15 residues long. V lost 1 base, J lost 1 base, and 8 bases lay in between. Germline CDR1 is SNHLY and CDR2 is FYNNEI. CDR3 residues: CASSEERGSNQPQHF. The CDR3 region has the DNA TGTGCCAGCAGTGAAGAAAGGGGGAGCAATCAGCCCCAGCATTTT.

This chain connects TRBV7-6 to TRBJ1-1, with no clear D. Germline V gene data show CDR1 as SGHVS and CDR2 as FNYEAQ. The CDR3 sequence is 15 residues long. V was trimmed by 1 base and J by 0 bases, leaving 9 bases between them. CDR3 DNA sequence: TGTGCCAGCAGCTTAGGAGAGACAATGAACACTGAAGCTTTCTTT. This codes for CASSLGETMNTEAFF.

V is TRBV30 and J is TRBJ1-5, with TRBD1 matching 7 bases. Germline V gives CDR1 GTSNPN, CDR2 SVGIG (reference sequence). This CDR3 has 15 amino acids. The junction had 7 bases not matched to a gene; V was cut back by 0 bases and J by 5 bases. The CDR3 bases are TGTGCCTGGAGTGTACGACAGGGAGGAGATCAGCCCCAGCATTTT. This gives the protein CAWSVRQGGDQPQHF.

V is TRBV5-1 and J is TRBJ1-2, with a possible D match to TRBD1 (5 bases). The germline CDR1 and CDR2 sequences are SGHRS and YFSETQ. V shed 0 bases and J shed 2 bases, with 8 bases lying between them. CDR3 length equals 14 residues. The CDR3 loop is CASSLEGLNYGYTF. The CDR3 coding sequence is TGCGCCAGCAGCTTGGAGGGGTTGAACTATGGCTACACCTTC.

The J gene is TRBJ2-5, the V gene TRBV5-1, with D unclear. V was pared by 0 bases and J by 2 bases, with 5 bases between. The germline V gene has CDR1 SGHRS and CDR2 YFSETQ. The length of the CDR3 is 13 residues. CDR3 nucleotide sequence: TGCGCCAGCAGCTTGGAGCTTCAAGAGACCCAGTACTTC. It encodes CASSLELQETQYF.

The chain recombines TRBV7-3 with TRBJ1-4; a weak D match, TRBD1 (5 bases). This CDR3 is 18 amino acids long. Germline assignment: CDR1 SGHTA and CDR2 FQGTGA. Between the trimmed V and J ends, which lost 5 bases and 6 bases, there was a span of 25 bases. Here the CDR3 reads CASSTTQNSPAGYEKLFF. The CDR3 coding sequence is TGTGCCAGCAGCACAACACAAAATAGTCCGGCAGGGTATGAAAAACTGTTTTTT.

The chain couples TRBV9 to TRBJ1-5; D perhaps matches TRBD1 (5 bases). The V and J ends lost 4 bases and 7 bases respectively, with 18 bases between them. Germline CDR1 is SGDLS and CDR2 is YYNGEE. The length of the CDR3 is 15 residues. This chain's CDR3 is CASSLEDTGGQPQHF. CDR3 sequence (DNA): TGTGCCAGCAGCCTAGAGGACACGGGTGGACAGCCCCAGCATTTT.

The chain joins TRBV7-2 to TRBJ2-7; 11 bases are shared with TRBD2. There are 14 residues in the CDR3. Trimming took 6 bases from V and 6 from J; bases not matched to a gene: 7. CDR1 and CDR2 from the germline V gene are SGHTA and FQGNSA. The CDR3 nucleotides read TGTGCCAGCAGAACTAGGGGGACTAGCGGCGAGCAGTACTTC. It codes for CASRTRGTSGEQYF.

V is TRBV13 and J is TRBJ1-1; tentatively, D is TRBD1 (5 bases). CDR3 length equals 14 residues. The V gene's germline CDR1 is PRHDT and CDR2 FYEKMQ (reference sequence). V lost 8 bases to trimming and J lost 1 base, with 14 bases between them. The CDR3 bases are TGTGCCAGCGGGGACTTTTCGAAGAACACTGAAGCTTTCTTT. It yields the protein CASGDFSKNTEAFF.

V usage is TRBV9 and J usage is TRBJ2-1; 8 nucleotides line up with TRBD1. This CDR3 has 16 residues. Per germline, CDR1 SGDLS and CDR2 YYNGEE. The V gene end was trimmed by 3 bases and the J gene end by 3 bases; junction bases not matched to a gene: 8. CDR3 DNA sequence: TGTGCCAGCAGCGGCTTATTTGGACAGGGCTACAATGAGCAGTTCTTC. It yields the protein CASSGLFGQGYNEQFF. Complete variable domain (other parts from reference TRBV9 and TRBJ2-1): DSGVTQTPKHLITATGQRVTLRCSPRSGDLSVYWYQQSLDQGLQFLIQYYNGEERAKGNILERFSAQQFPDLHSELNLSSLELGDSALYFCASSGLFGQGYNEQFFGPGTRLTVL.

The CDR3: CASSQDRQGGTEAFF. The CDR3 nucleotides are TGCGCCAGCAGCCAAGATAGACAGGGAGGCACTGAAGCTTTCTTT. The chain uses TRBV4-3 and TRBJ1-1, with 7 positions matching TRBD1. This CDR3 has 15 amino acids. The V gene's germline CDR1 is LGHNA and CDR2 YSLEER. J was trimmed by 4 bases and V by 0 bases; bases with no gene match: 5.

The chain carries TRBV19 and TRBJ1-2; TRBD1 agrees at 7 bases. This CDR3 comprises 13 residues. Germline lookup yields CDR1 LNHDA and CDR2 SQIVND (reference sequence). V shed 6 bases, J shed 7 bases, and the junction held 8 bases outside the gene matches. CDR3 region: CASSPRQGGGYTF. The CDR3 nucleotides read TGTGCCAGTAGCCCTCGACAGGGTGGTGGCTACACCTTC.

J is TRBJ2-7 and V is TRBV6-1; no firm D call. Germline V gives CDR1 MNHNS, CDR2 SASEGT. Deletions cut 5 bases from V and 5 bases from J, with 7 bases between. The CDR3 sequence is 11 residues long. The DNA for the CDR3 is TGTGCCAGCAGTTCTCTCCACGAGCAGTACTTC. Residues: CASSSLHEQYF.